One sample yielded the 25 T cell receptor beta chains listed below, sequenced in a study of PD-1 blockade in classical Hodgkin lymphoma. Time point given: cycle 4 day 1 (C4D1), after 5 to 7 weeks of nivolumab. Brentuximab vedotin exposure varied, and every patient relapsed after autologous stem cell transplantation. TCRdb keeps only in-frame clones here, not all; method: immunoSEQ multiplex PCR. The table includes about 41,000 clones, around 69% detected once. Source: peripheral blood mononuclear cells (PBMCs), taken before the fourth cycle of nivolumab. These receptor sequences come from a human donor with classical Hodgkin lymphoma.

The chain is built from TRBV7-9 and TRBJ1-2; tentatively, D is TRBD1 (5 bases). Trimming shortened V by 4 bases and J by 1 base, and 16 bases separated the two germline ends. The germline V gene encodes CDR1 SEHNR and CDR2 FQNEAQ (reference sequence). This CDR3 spans 16 amino acids. The CDR3 region has the DNA TGTGCCAGCAGCTCAACGGGGCAGCCCTTTAACTATGGCTACACCTTC. Amino acid sequence: CASSSTGQPFNYGYTF.

The chain is built from TRBV19 and TRBJ1-2; TRBD1 might be the D (6 bases). Trimming cost V 4 bases and J 2 bases, with 17 bases left between them. CDR3 length: 16 residues. The germline CDR1 and CDR2 sequences are LNHDA and SQIVND (reference sequence). The CDR3 here is CASSTGQYSGNYGYTF. DNA of the CDR3: TGTGCCAGTAGTACCGGACAGTACTCGGGGAACTATGGCTACACCTTC.

The chain has TRBV28 and TRBJ2-7; D is possibly TRBD1 (6 bases). The length of the CDR3 is 14 residues. Germline assignment: CDR1 MDHEN and CDR2 SYDVKM. The germline V and J ends were trimmed by 8 bases and 5 bases, with 19 bases remaining between them. Here the CDR3 DNA reads TGTGCCAGCTGCCTAACCAGGGACATCCACGAGCAGTACTTC. Protein: CASCLTRDIHEQYF.

The chain uses TRBV4-1 and TRBJ2-3; D gene uncertain. V was clipped by 1 base and J by 3 bases, with 5 bases between them. Germline CDR1 and CDR2: MGHRA and YSYEKL. The CDR3 spans 13 residues. The CDR3 region has the DNA TGCGCCAGCAGCCAAGTTGTGACAGATACGCAGTATTTT. It translates to CASSQVVTDTQYF.

The V gene is TRBV30, the J gene TRBJ2-2, with D uncertain. The ends were cut back, 4 bases at V and 7 bases at J, with 13 bases in the middle. The CDR3 is 13 residues long. Germline-derived CDR1 and CDR2 are GTSNPN and SVGIG (reference sequence). The CDR3 sequence is CAWTLGGLGELFF. CDR3 nucleotides: TGTGCCTGGACCCTGGGTGGGCTCGGGGAGCTGTTTTTT.

About this clone itself: The junction shows a germline mismatch at one end, possibly a read error. CDR3 region: CASSSTGQAYDSPLHF. The CDR3 DNA reads as TGTGCCAGCAGCTCTACCGGGCAGGCCTATGATTCACCCCTCCACTTT. The V call is TRBV5-4, the J call TRBJ1-6, with unresolved D. The CDR3 has 16 amino acids. In germline, CDR1 is SGHNT, CDR2 YYREEE (reference sequence).

This clone rates as medium-sized. The chain employs TRBV5-5 and TRBJ2-1; no definite D call. CDR3 size: 16 residues. Germline CDR1 SGHKS, CDR2 YYEKEE (reference sequence). Trimming shortened V by 2 bases and J by 0 bases, and 12 bases separated the two germline ends. As DNA, the CDR3 is TGTGCCAGCAGCTTACTGTATCTAACCTCCTACAATGAGCAGTTCTTC. This encodes CASSLLYLTSYNEQFF. The whole variable domain, filled in from reference TRBV5-5 and TRBJ2-1, reads DAGVTQSPTHLIKTRGQQVTLRCSPISGHKSVSWYQQVLGQGPQFIFQYYEKEERGRGNFPDRFSARQFPNYSSELNVNALLLGDSALYLCASSLLYLTSYNEQFFGPGTRLTVL.

The rearrangement joins TRBV30 to TRBJ1-3; weak D call: TRBD1 (5 bases). In germline, CDR1 is GTSNPN, CDR2 SVGIG (reference sequence). The V end lost 0 bases, the J end lost 2 bases, and 11 bases lay between the germline ends. CDR3 length: 15 residues. The chain's CDR3 is CAWSVGEATGNTIYF. CDR3 nucleotide sequence: TGTGCCTGGAGTGTAGGGGAGGCGACTGGAAACACCATATATTTT.

The chain has TRBV9 and TRBJ2-2; D not resolved. Germline values: CDR1 SGDLS, CDR2 YYNGEE. V lost 3 bases to trimming and J lost 7 bases, with 4 bases between them. CDR3 length: 11 amino acids. The CDR3: CASSEGGELFF. CDR3 nucleotide sequence: TGTGCCAGCAGCGAAGGCGGGGAGCTGTTTTTT.

The J gene is TRBJ2-5, the V gene TRBV19; D is undetermined. Looked up from germline, CDR1 is LNHDA and CDR2 is SQIVND (reference sequence). This CDR3 region has 15 residues. Trimming shortened V by 0 bases and J by 1 base, and 9 bases separated the two germline ends. CDR3 region: CASSIEGRLQETQYF. CDR3 coding DNA: TGTGCCAGTAGTATAGAAGGCAGGCTCCAAGAGACCCAGTACTTC.

V is TRBV9 and J is TRBJ2-2, with a tentative D call TRBD2 (5 bases). Per germline, CDR1 SGDLS and CDR2 YYNGEE. The CDR3 has 16 amino acids. With 0 bases removed from V and 0 bases from J, the gap between germline ends came to 9 bases. The CDR3 here is CASSVGGAANTGELFF. The CDR3 DNA reads TGTGCCAGCAGCGTAGGTGGAGCGGCGAACACCGGGGAGCTGTTTTTT.

This clone was recorded only once. The V gene is TRBV28, the J gene TRBJ2-7; TRBD1 might be the D (5 bases). The CDR3 has 16 residues. Trimming took 8 bases from V and 3 from J, leaving 23 bases between them. Germline assignment: CDR1 MDHEN and CDR2 SYDVKM. CDR3 sequence reads: CASDGAGLGANYEQYF. The CDR3 nucleotides are TGTGCCAGCGACGGTGCAGGGCTTGGGGCGAACTACGAGCAGTACTTC.

This sequence joins TRBV11-2 and TRBJ1-1; D unclear. V was trimmed by 1 base and J by 0 bases, leaving 3 bases between them. Germline CDR1 reads SGHAT; CDR2 reads FQNNGV. The CDR3 loop spans 13 amino acids. The CDR3 bases are TGTGCCAGCAGCTTAGGGGTGAACACTGAAGCTTTCTTT. Its protein product is CASSLGVNTEAFF.

The count of this clone is one. This chain connects TRBV11-2 to TRBJ2-2; D is unresolved. The germline V and J ends were trimmed by 1 base and 7 bases, with 1 base remaining between them. The CDR3 spans 11 residues. Germline CDR1 and CDR2: SGHAT and FQNNGV. The CDR3 sequence is CASSLVGELFF. The CDR3 DNA reads TGTGCCAGCAGCTTAGTCGGGGAGCTGTTTTTT.

The V gene is TRBV7-9, the J gene TRBJ1-4; possibly TRBD1 for D (5 bases). V was shortened by 3 bases and J by 2 bases, with 10 bases between the two germline ends. The germline CDR1 and CDR2 sequences are SEHNR and FQNEAQ (reference sequence). This CDR3 is built from 15 residues. CDR3: CASSFGGRTNEKLFF. The CDR3 DNA sequence: TGTGCCAGCAGCTTCGGGGGAAGGACTAATGAAAAACTGTTTTTT.

This chain uses TRBV7-8 with TRBJ2-3, with 12 bases aligning to TRBD2. Germline V CDR1 and CDR2: SGHVS, FQNEAQ. V dropped 5 bases and J dropped 3; count of bases not matched to a gene: 9. This CDR3 is 17 amino acids long. CDR3 region: CASSLPLLAGGTDTQYF. DNA for the CDR3: TGTGCCAGCAGCCTACCACTTCTAGCGGGGGGGACAGATACGCAGTATTTT. Full variable domain (rest looked up from reference TRBV7-8 and TRBJ2-3): GAGVSQSPRYKVAKRGQDVALRCDPISGHVSLFWYQQALGQGPEFLTYFQNEAQLDKSGLPSDRFFAERPEGSVSTLKIQRTQQEDSAVYLCASSLPLLAGGTDTQYFGPGTRLTVL.

V gene TRBV7-9 combines with J gene TRBJ1-1, with D uncertain. Trimming shortened V by 10 bases and J by 2 bases, and 17 bases separated the two germline ends. Germline values: CDR1 SEHNR, CDR2 FQNEAQ (reference sequence). The CDR3 totals 14 residues. CDR3 in amino acids: CATVPPRFNTEAFF. In nucleotides, the CDR3 is TGTGCCACCGTCCCTCCCAGGTTCAACACTGAAGCTTTCTTT.

J is TRBJ2-2 and V is TRBV18; no clear D gene. The CDR3 sequence is 15 residues long. Germline CDR1 and CDR2: KGHSH and LQKENI. V lost 2 bases to trimming and J lost 4 bases, with 11 bases between them. Here the CDR3 reads CASSPSSIVTGELFF. CDR3 nucleotides: TGTGCCAGCTCACCATCGAGCATCGTCACCGGGGAGCTGTTTTTT.

Note on this clone: At one end, the junction sequence differs from germline, possibly due to a read error. The chain is built from TRBV6-5 and TRBJ2-7; no clear D gene. The CDR3 is 11 residues long. The V gene's germline CDR1 is MNHEY and CDR2 SVGAGI. The CDR3 protein is CASSDSYEQYF. The DNA of the CDR3 is TGTGCCAGCAGTGACTCCTACGAGCAGTACTTC.

CDR3 residues: CASSLPSGGNTEAFF. For the CDR3, the DNA is TGTGCCAGCAGCTTGCCTTCCGGGGGGAACACTGAAGCTTTCTTT. This sequence joins TRBV5-6 and TRBJ1-1; D might be TRBD1 (5 bases). V was pared by 1 base and J by 1 base, with 11 bases between. The CDR3 is made up of 15 amino acids. Germline lookup yields CDR1 SGHDT and CDR2 YYEEEE. The whole variable domain, remainder taken from reference TRBV5-6 and TRBJ1-1, is DAGVTQSPTHLIKTRGQQVTLRCSPKSGHDTVSWYQQALGQGPQFIFQYYEEEERQRGNFPDRFSGHQFPNYSSELNVNALLLGDSALYLCASSLPSGGNTEAFFGQGTRLTVV.

The rearrangement links TRBV7-9 to TRBJ1-2, with D unclear. The germline V and J ends were trimmed by 0 bases and 6 bases, with 8 bases remaining between them. The CDR3 has 13 amino acids. Per the germline V gene, CDR1 is SEHNR and CDR2 is FQNEAQ (reference sequence). In DNA form, the CDR3 reads TGTGCCAGCAGCTTAGCCCGAGTGGATGGCTACACCTTC. Translated: CASSLARVDGYTF.

The chain uses TRBV7-8 and TRBJ1-6, with D unresolved. Germline V gene lookup returns CDR1 SGHVS and CDR2 FQNEAQ. Trimming stripped 1 base from V and 17 bases from J, with 15 bases between. The CDR3 is 13 residues long. As DNA, the CDR3 is TGTGCCAGCAGCTTAGACCCCCGCCCCCCCTTCCACTTT. It codes for CASSLDPRPPFHF.

The chain carries TRBV2 and TRBJ1-1, with no clear D. Germline CDR1 reads SNHLY; CDR2 reads FYNNEI. The CDR3 is 13 residues long. V was clipped by 4 bases and J by 6 bases, with 12 bases between them. CDR3 region: CASSGEGAAEAFF. In DNA form, the CDR3 reads TGTGCCAGCAGTGGGGAGGGAGCTGCTGAAGCTTTCTTT.

This clone was recorded once. The chain employs TRBV4-1 and TRBJ2-5; no clear D. The CDR3 totals 15 residues. Trimming shortened V by 2 bases and J by 4 bases, and 14 bases separated the two germline ends. Germline V CDR1 and CDR2: MGHRA, YSYEKL. The CDR3 DNA sequence: TGCGCCAGCAGCCAACAAGCAGGACCTCTAGAGACCCAGTACTTC. Encoded protein: CASSQQAGPLETQYF.

This clone was observed once. The V and J genes are TRBV7-2 and TRBJ1-2, with a weak D call TRBD1 (6 bases). The V gene's germline CDR1 is SGHTA and CDR2 FQGNSA. Trimming took off 3 bases at V and 7 bases at J, with 18 bases between the two ends. The CDR3 spans 15 residues. CDR3 sequence: CASSLTSDRGTGYTF. As DNA, the CDR3 is TGTGCCAGCAGCTTGACCTCGGACAGAGGAACTGGCTACACCTTC.